This note documents a single TCR beta chain sequence. The antigen is not known. Generated by immunoSEQ multiplex PCR, the TCRdb table keeps only in-frame clones and is missing some. The sample consists of about 140,000 clones, 92% of them appearing once. Looked up from germline, CDR1 is MGHDK and CDR2 is SYGVNS. V was cut by 4 bases and J by 7 bases, with 16 bases left in between. CDR3 length: 15 amino acids. The data belong to a study of T cell responses to AZD1222 COVID-19 vaccine. Study results and caveats: It was only after the peak T cell response that any repertoires were sampled. Clonal diversity was possibly underestimated, and white British individuals and females predominated among donors.

This receptor was identified in an adult in good health. V and J are TRBV25-1 and TRBJ1-4; D is undetermined. Sequenced here: peripheral blood, sampled on day 0 of AZD1222 vaccination. CDR3 in amino acids: CASSAHLGPGEKLFF. CDR3 bases: TGTGCCAGCAGTGCCCACCTAGGGCCTGGTGAAAAACTGTTTTTT.